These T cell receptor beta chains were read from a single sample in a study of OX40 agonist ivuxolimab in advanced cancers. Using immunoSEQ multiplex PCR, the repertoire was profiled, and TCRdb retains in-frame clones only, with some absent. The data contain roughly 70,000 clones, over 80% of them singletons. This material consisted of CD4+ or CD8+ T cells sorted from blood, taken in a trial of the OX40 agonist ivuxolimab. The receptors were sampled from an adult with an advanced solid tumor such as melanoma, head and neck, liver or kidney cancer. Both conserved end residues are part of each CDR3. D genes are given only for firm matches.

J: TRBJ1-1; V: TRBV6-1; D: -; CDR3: CASSDLTEAFF; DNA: TGTGCCAGCAGTGATCTCACTGAAGCTTTCTTT
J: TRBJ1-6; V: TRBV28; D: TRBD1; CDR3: CASNSGQGYSPLHF; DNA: TGTGCCAGCAATTCGGGACAGGGATATTCACCCCTCCACTTT
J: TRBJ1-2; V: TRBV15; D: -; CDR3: CATSRDHEEINYGYTF; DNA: TGTGCCACCAGCAGAGATCACGAGGAAATCAACTATGGCTACACCTTC
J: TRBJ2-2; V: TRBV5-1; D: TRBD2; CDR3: CASSLERGSNTGELFF; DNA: TGCGCCAGCAGCTTGGAGCGGGGATCGAACACCGGGGAGCTGTTTTTT
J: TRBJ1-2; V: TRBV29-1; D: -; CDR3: CSASSGTPYGYTF; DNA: TGCAGCGCCTCATCCGGGACCCCCTATGGCTACACCTTC
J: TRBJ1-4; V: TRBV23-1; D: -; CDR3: CASRPILPGRGEKLFF; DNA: TGCGCCAGCAGGCCGATCTTGCCAGGGAGGGGGGAAAAACTGTTTTTT
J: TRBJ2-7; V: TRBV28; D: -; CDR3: CASSLSLRVREASDYEQYF; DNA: TGTGCCAGCAGTTTATCTCTAAGGGTTAGGGAAGCATCCGACTACGAGCAGTACTTC
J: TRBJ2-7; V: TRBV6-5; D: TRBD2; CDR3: CASRTSGRLDEQYF; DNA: TGTGCCAGCAGGACTAGCGGGAGACTCGACGAGCAGTACTTC
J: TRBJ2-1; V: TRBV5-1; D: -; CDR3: CASSPPGPPLGPYNEQFF; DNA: TGCGCCAGCAGCCCTCCGGGACCCCCTCTGGGCCCCTACAATGAGCAGTTCTTC
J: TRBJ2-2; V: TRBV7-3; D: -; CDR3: CASSPTSMGTGELFF; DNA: TGTGCCAGCAGCCCCACTAGTATGGGGACCGGGGAGCTGTTTTTT
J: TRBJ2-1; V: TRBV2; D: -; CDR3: CASKGQINEQFF; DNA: TGTGCCAGCAAAGGGCAGATCAATGAGCAGTTCTTC